The 15 T cell receptor beta chains reported below all come from one sample, sequenced in a study of T cells in localized non-small cell lung cancer. The protocol was immunoSEQ multiplex PCR, while the TCRdb copy is restricted to in-frame clones and leaves out a portion. The repertoire holds under 50,000 clones, approximately 90% seen once, with about 2.3% in the top ten. The starting material was PBMCs, obtained before any cancer treatment. The receptors originated from a man aged 40-75 years with stage II lung adenocarcinoma.

V is TRBV2 and J is TRBJ2-3; TRBD1 agrees at 7 bases. CDR3 length: 12 residues. V lost 6 bases and J lost 10; bases outside the gene matches: 7. Per the germline V gene, CDR1 is SNHLY and CDR2 is FYNNEI. The CDR3 bases are TGTGCCAGCAGCGGGAACAGGGGCCCGCAGTATTTT. Protein: CASSGNRGPQYF.

The chain employs TRBV10-3 and TRBJ2-5; D is uncertain. V was clipped by 5 bases and J by 1 base, with 8 bases between them. Germline lookup yields CDR1 ENHRY and CDR2 SYGVKD. The CDR3 consists of 13 residues. The CDR3, as DNA: TGTGCCATCAGTCCAAGACCCCAAGAGACCCAGTACTTC. Amino acid sequence: CAISPRPQETQYF.

This chain links TRBV5-1 with TRBJ1-2, with D unclear. CDR3 length: 15 residues. The V gene lost 0 bases and the J gene lost 4 bases, with 13 bases spanning the gap. Germline loops: CDR1 SGHRS, CDR2 YFSETQ. This CDR3 reads CASSLGEGSLYGYTF. CDR3 nucleotides: TGCGCCAGCAGCTTGGGGGAGGGCAGCCTCTATGGCTACACCTTC. Supplemented by reference TRBV5-1 and TRBJ1-2, the full variable domain reads KAGVTQTPRYLIKTRGQQVTLSCSPISGHRSVSWYQQTPGQGLQFLFEYFSETQRNKGNFPGRFSGRQFSNSRSEMNVSTLELGDSALYLCASSLGEGSLYGYTFGSGTRLTVV.

V and J are TRBV30 and TRBJ1-4; tentative D call: TRBD1 (6 bases). The length of the CDR3 is 15 residues. The V gene lost 0 bases and the J gene lost 7 bases, with 15 bases spanning the gap. CDR1 is GTSNPN, CDR2 SVGIG, per germline (reference sequence). CDR3 nucleotide sequence: TGTGCCTGGAGTGTAGGGGGTCGGCCCACTGAAAAACTGTTTTTT. Protein product: CAWSVGGRPTEKLFF.

This sequence joins TRBV29-1 and TRBJ2-1; D might be TRBD1 (6 bases). The CDR3 spans 12 residues. Between the trimmed V and J ends, which lost 6 bases and 2 bases, there was a span of 8 bases. Germline V lookup: CDR1 SQVTM, CDR2 ANQGSEA. The CDR3 reads CSVTGTYNEQFF. CDR3 coding DNA: TGCAGCGTAACAGGGACCTACAATGAGCAGTTCTTC.

The chain combines TRBV2 with TRBJ2-5, with TRBD1 identical over 7 bases. V lost 3 bases and J lost 5; bases outside the gene matches: 9. CDR3 length equals 15 residues. In germline, CDR1 is SNHLY, CDR2 FYNNEI. The CDR3 DNA follows: TGTGCCAGCAGTGACGCACAGGGGTTGGTGGAGACCCAGTACTTC. Its translation: CASSDAQGLVETQYF.

This clone was detected only once. The V gene is TRBV2, the J gene TRBJ1-4; D ambiguous. V was pared by 1 base and J by 8 bases, with 8 bases between. CDR3 length equals 13 residues. CDR1 is SNHLY and CDR2 is FYNNEI in the germline V gene. The CDR3 loop is CASSEDEEEKLFF. CDR3 coding DNA: TGTGCCAGCAGTGAAGACGAGGAGGAAAAACTGTTTTTT.

The gene calls are TRBV7-9 and TRBJ1-2; D gene unclear. The CDR3 covers 13 residues. Per germline, CDR1 SEHNR and CDR2 FQNEAQ (reference sequence). The V end was cut by 8 bases, the J end by 0 bases, with 10 bases between. The DNA for the CDR3 is TGTGCCAGCTTGGGAAATACTAACTATGGCTACACCTTC. Its translation: CASLGNTNYGYTF.

This chain uses TRBV5-1 with TRBJ1-2, with no clear D. V lost 0 bases to trimming and J lost 4 bases, with 13 bases between them. Per germline, CDR1 SGHRS and CDR2 YFSETQ. The CDR3 consists of 15 residues. CDR3 protein: CASSLGRSIIYGYTF. The CDR3 nucleotides read TGCGCCAGCAGCTTGGGGCGGTCGATTATCTATGGCTACACCTTC.

This sequence joins TRBV6-5 and TRBJ1-1, with 8 positions matching TRBD1. With 6 bases clipped from V and 5 bases from J, the junction kept 11 bases outside the gene matches. This CDR3 is built from 15 residues. Germline V gene sequence: CDR1 MNHEY, CDR2 SVGAGI. The CDR3 DNA sequence: TGTGCCAGCAGGTCAGGGGGCGCGGGGTCGACTGAAGCTTTCTTT. Encoded protein: CASRSGGAGSTEAFF.

This clone occurred a few times. The V call is TRBV10-3, the J call TRBJ2-1; TRBD2 aligns across 11 bases. The CDR3 has 19 residues. CDR1 ENHRY and CDR2 SYGVKD come from the germline V gene. V shed 0 bases and J 8 bases; nucleotides not matched to a gene: 15. The CDR3 DNA follows: TGTGCCATCAGTGAGTCAGCCTGGGAAGCAACTAGCGGGGGCTATGAGCAGTTCTTC. As protein: CAISESAWEATSGGYEQFF.

The J gene is TRBJ1-5, the V gene TRBV19, with D uncertain. V was clipped by 9 bases and J by 0 bases, with 12 bases between them. This CDR3 is 14 amino acids long. CDR1 is LNHDA and CDR2 is SQIVND in the germline V gene (reference sequence). Here the CDR3 reads CASPPDYSNQPQHF. CDR3 in DNA: TGTGCCAGCCCTCCGGATTATAGCAATCAGCCCCAGCATTTT.

The chain uses TRBV30 and TRBJ1-2; D ambiguous. In germline, CDR1 is GTSNPN, CDR2 SVGIG (reference sequence). V was pared by 3 bases and J by 8 bases, with 19 bases between. The CDR3 consists of 14 residues. CDR3 nucleotide sequence: TGTGCCTGGAGCGCCACGAGAGGGTCGGAAGGCTACACCTTC. Its protein is CAWSATRGSEGYTF.

J is TRBJ2-4 and V is TRBV6-1; D not resolved. The germline CDR1 and CDR2 sequences are MNHNS and SASEGT. V was shortened by 7 bases and J by 3 bases, with 13 bases between the two germline ends. The CDR3 length is 14 residues. This chain's CDR3 is CASISVGSKNIQYF. For the CDR3, the DNA is TGTGCCAGCATAAGTGTGGGCAGCAAAAACATTCAGTACTTC.

The V gene is TRBV15, the J gene TRBJ2-4; the D call may be TRBD1 or TRBD2 (5 bases each). There are 16 residues in the CDR3. Germline loops: CDR1 LNHNV, CDR2 YYDKDF (reference sequence). The ends were cut back, 0 bases at V and 2 bases at J, with 11 bases in the middle. The CDR3 nucleotides read TGTGCCACCAGCAGAGAGAGGCAGGGACCCAAAAACATTCAGTACTTC. This sequence encodes CATSRERQGPKNIQYF.